This T cell receptor beta chain originates from a study of beta chain features in type 1 diabetes. Study as a whole: Comparable age, gender and cell yields were observed in patients relative to healthy donors. Study observations and caveats: Compared with healthy donors, patients appeared to share more similar naive, central memory and regulatory TCRB repertoires. Lower insertion and higher deletion counts appeared at VDJ junctions in type 1 diabetes patients.

Sequencing targeted expressed TCRB transcripts, as all isolated RNA had been reverse transcribed. Measured with immunoSEQ multiplex PCR; TCRdb has only the in-frame clones, and not every one. The data show roughly 180,000 clones, with approximately 13% seen just once and less than 0.7% held by the top ten. This CDR3 contains 13 residues. Germline V gene sequence: CDR1 MNHNY, CDR2 SVGAGI (reference sequence). V gave up 4 bases and J gave up 3 bases, with 9 bases separating them. This clone was seen at least ten times. The antigen remains undetermined. Blood was drawn once from each donor into heparinised tubes. The draws averaged about 0.12 L.

This sequence joins TRBV6-6 and TRBJ1-1; perhaps TRBD1 as D (5 bases). The sample taken for sequencing was central memory CD4+ T cells from blood. This sequence was found in a woman younger than 30 in good health. The chain's CDR3 is CASSWGGDTEAFF. The CDR3 DNA sequence: TGTGCCAGCAGTTGGGGGGGTGACACTGAAGCTTTCTTT.